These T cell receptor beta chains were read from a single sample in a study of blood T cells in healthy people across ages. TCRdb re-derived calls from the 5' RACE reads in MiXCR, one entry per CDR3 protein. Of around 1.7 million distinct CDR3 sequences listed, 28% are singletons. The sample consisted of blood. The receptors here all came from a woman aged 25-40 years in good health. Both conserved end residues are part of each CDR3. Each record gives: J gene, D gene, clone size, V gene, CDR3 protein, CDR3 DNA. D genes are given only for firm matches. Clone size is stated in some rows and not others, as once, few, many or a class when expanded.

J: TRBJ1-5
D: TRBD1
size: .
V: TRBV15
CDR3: CATSGTGGKSNQPQHF
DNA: TGTGCCACCAGCGGGACAGGGGGAAAAAGCAATCAGCCCCAGCATTTT

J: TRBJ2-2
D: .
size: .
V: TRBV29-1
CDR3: CSVVPGAGTGELFF
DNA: TGCAGCGTTGTCCCAGGGGCGGGCACCGGGGAGCTGTTTTTT

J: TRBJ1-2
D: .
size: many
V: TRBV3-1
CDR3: CASTGKGAYGYTF
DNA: TGTGCCAGCACGGGGAAAGGGGCCTATGGCTACACCTTC

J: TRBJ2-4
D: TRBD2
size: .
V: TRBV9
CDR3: CASSSSGSGAKNIQYF
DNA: TGTGCCAGCAGCTCTAGCGGGAGTGGGGCCAAAAACATTCAGTACTTC

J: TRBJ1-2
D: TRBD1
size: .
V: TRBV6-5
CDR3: CASKLPGTGGGYTF
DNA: TGTGCCAGCAAACTTCCCGGGACAGGGGGCGGCTACACCTTC

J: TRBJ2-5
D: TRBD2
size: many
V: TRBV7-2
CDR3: CASSFTSGRWETQYF
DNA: TGTGCCAGCAGCTTTACTAGCGGGAGGTGGGAGACCCAGTACTTC

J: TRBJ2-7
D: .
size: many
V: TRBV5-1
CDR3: CASRTGDTTPYEQYF
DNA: TGCGCCAGCAGAACTGGTGACACGACTCCCTACGAGCAGTACTTC

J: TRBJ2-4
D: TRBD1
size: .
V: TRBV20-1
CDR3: CSATRQGHIQYF
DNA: TGCAGTGCTACCCGACAGGGGCACATTCAGTACTTC

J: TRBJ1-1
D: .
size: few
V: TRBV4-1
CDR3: CASSQDGSSPPFF
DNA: TGCGCCAGCAGCCAAGACGGCAGTTCCCCCCCTTTCTTT

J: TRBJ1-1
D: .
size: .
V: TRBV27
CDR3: CASSFGRLPGTEAFF
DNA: TGTGCCAGCAGTTTCGGCCGGCTACCGGGGACTGAAGCTTTCTTT

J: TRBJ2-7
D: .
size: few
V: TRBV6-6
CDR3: CASSYSKGSYEQYF
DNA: TGTGCCAGCAGTTACTCGAAGGGGTCCTACGAGCAGTACTTC

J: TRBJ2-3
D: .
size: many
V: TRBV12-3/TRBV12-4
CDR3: CASSPSLRDTAQYF
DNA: TGTGCCAGCAGCCCAAGCCTTCGGGACACCGCGCAGTATTTT

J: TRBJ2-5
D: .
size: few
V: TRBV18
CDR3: CASSPGPGAETQYF
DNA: TGTGCCAGCTCACCTGGTCCGGGAGCAGAGACCCAGTACTTC

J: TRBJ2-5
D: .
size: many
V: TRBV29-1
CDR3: CSVVSRLVKETQYF
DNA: TGCAGCGTTGTGTCCAGACTCGTTAAAGAGACCCAGTACTTC

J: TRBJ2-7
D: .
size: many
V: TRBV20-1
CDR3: CSTSYEQYF
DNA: TGCAGTACCTCCTACGAGCAGTACTTC

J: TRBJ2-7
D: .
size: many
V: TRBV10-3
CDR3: CAIKDGSSYEQYF
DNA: TGTGCCATAAAGGACGGGAGCTCCTACGAGCAGTACTTC

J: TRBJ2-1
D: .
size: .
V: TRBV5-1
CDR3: CASSVDPGVGNEQFF
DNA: TGCGCCAGCAGCGTGGATCCGGGAGTGGGAAATGAGCAGTTCTTC

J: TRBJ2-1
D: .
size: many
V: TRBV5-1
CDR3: CASSDSYNEQFF
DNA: TGCGCCAGCAGCGACAGCTACAATGAGCAGTTCTTC

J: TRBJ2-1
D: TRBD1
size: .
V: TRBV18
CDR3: CASSPPGTAGDEQFF
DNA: TGTGCCAGCTCACCTCCCGGGACAGCAGGCGATGAGCAGTTCTTC

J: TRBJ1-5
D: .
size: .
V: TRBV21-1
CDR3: CASPVSGREFGQPQHF
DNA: TGTGCCAGCCCGGTTTCGGGACGGGAGTTCGGTCAGCCCCAGCATTTT

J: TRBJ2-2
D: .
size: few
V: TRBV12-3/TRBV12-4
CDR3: CASSTAGPTGELFF
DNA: TGTGCCAGCAGTACGGCGGGACCCACCGGGGAGCTGTTTTTT

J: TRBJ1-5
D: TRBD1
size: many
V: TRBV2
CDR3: CASSDTGGRQPQHF
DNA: TGTGCCAGCAGTGACACAGGGGGGCGGCAGCCCCAGCATTTT

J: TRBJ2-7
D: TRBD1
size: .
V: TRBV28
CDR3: CASSSSGTGHYEQYF
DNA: TGTGCCAGCAGTTCCTCTGGGACAGGGCACTACGAGCAGTACTTC

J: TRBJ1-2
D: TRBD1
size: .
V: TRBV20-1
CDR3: CSARDRGQGGYTF
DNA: TGCAGTGCTAGAGACAGGGGGCAAGGTGGCTACACCTTC

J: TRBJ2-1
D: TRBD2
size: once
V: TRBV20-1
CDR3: CSAGISGIRSDNEQFF
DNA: TGCAGTGCAGGGATTAGCGGGATCCGCTCCGACAATGAGCAGTTCTTC

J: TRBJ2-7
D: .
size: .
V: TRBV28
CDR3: CASSPQSVAYEQYF
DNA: TGTGCCAGCTCGCCTCAAAGTGTAGCCTACGAGCAGTACTTC

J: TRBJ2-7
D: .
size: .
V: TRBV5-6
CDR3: CASSFGTNLVYEQYF
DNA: TGTGCCAGCAGCTTCGGGACAAACTTAGTCTACGAGCAGTACTTC

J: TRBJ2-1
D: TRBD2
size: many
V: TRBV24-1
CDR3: CATSVGALISGEQFF
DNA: TGTGCCACCAGTGTCGGGGCCCTCATTAGCGGGGAGCAGTTCTTC

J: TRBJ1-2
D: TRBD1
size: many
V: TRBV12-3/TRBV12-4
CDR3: CASSPRQGPNYGYTF
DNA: TGTGCCAGCAGTCCCCGACAGGGCCCTAACTATGGCTACACCTTC

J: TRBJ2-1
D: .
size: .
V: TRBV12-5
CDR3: CASGAPVGKVDNEQFF
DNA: TGTGCTAGTGGTGCCCCGGTGGGAAAGGTTGACAATGAGCAGTTCTTC